A selection of T cell receptor beta chains follows, all from one sample in a study of neoadjuvant nivolumab and ipilimumab in lung cancer. The table came from immunoSEQ multiplex PCR; TCRdb's copy has only in-frame clones and leaves some out. The table has about 4,500 clones, about 70% seen once. The specimen was tumor tissue, collected after neoadjuvant nivolumab, alone or with ipilimumab, at or shortly before surgery. The origin of the receptors is an adult with non-small cell lung cancer. CDR3s include the opening cysteine and the closing phenylalanine or tryptophan.

j_call | v_call | cdr3_aa
TRBJ2-1 | TRBV4-3 | CASSRIAGGGNNEQFF
TRBJ1-1 | TRBV6-5 | CASSYSMGTEAFF
TRBJ2-7 | TRBV6-1 | CASKPGSQQYF
TRBJ2-3 | TRBV9 | CASSVQARNSDTQYF
TRBJ2-7 | TRBV6-5 | CASSYDWSTGGEQYF
TRBJ2-4 | TRBV4-3 | CASSPVTSGAIQYF
TRBJ2-1 | TRBV7-8 | CASSFLVGAGDEQFF
TRBJ1-1 | TRBV5-4 | CASRAGTGMNTEAFF
TRBJ1-4 | TRBV2 | CASRADREKLFF
TRBJ2-7 | TRBV7-9 | CASSLAEDRGRRGQYF
TRBJ1-2 | TRBV9 | CASSVGQHYGYTF
TRBJ1-5 | TRBV6-5 | CASSYIAGGQPQHF
TRBJ2-1 | TRBV10-1 | CASSDGTASNEQFF
TRBJ2-1 | TRBV6-4 | CASSVGADNEQFF
TRBJ1-1 | TRBV10-2 | CASGPGTGAFF
TRBJ1-5 | TRBV5-6 | CASSSLGQGDGNQPQHF
TRBJ2-7 | TRBV7-2 | CASELRKGAAEQYF
TRBJ1-1 | TRBV7-9 | CASSLMSGTEAFF
TRBJ2-5 | TRBV14 | CASSQIGTAGGKETQYF
TRBJ1-1 | TRBV11-2 | CASSLAPDTEAFF
TRBJ2-7 | TRBV6-5 | CASSYDSGVGEQYF